Listed here is a single T cell receptor (beta chain). Its antigen is not yet known. Within one base of it there is no much larger clone, and no base qualities were kept. Before undergoing thyroid surgery, none of the patients had been given any kind of treatment. Using T-cell receptor beta sequencing, the researchers looked back retrospectively at clinical samples from patients, gathered between about 2011 and 2019. In the germline V gene, CDR1 corresponds to MDHEN and CDR2 to SYDVKM. V loses 6 bases of germline sequence and J loses 8 bases, and the interval between the two ends is 19 bases. Inclusive of the bounding cysteine and phenylalanine, the CDR3 is 14 residues long. CDR3 DNA is the only sequence kept; it has 42 bases, read in frame from the first base. Library prep was done by PCR. TCRdb names Illumina HiSeq 4000 as the instrument used. High-throughput sequencing was used to profile the TCR beta-chain CDR3 region of every patient. For the original study's pipeline: The researchers built a classifier to tell apart papillary thyroid cancer patients with distant metastasis, based on CDR3 differences among clinicopathological groups. To measure repertoire diversity the researchers used the Shannon index, while the Morisita-Horn index served to gauge how similar the tumor and blood repertoires were. In TCRdb, the public reads were trimmed at Q25 with fastp and aligned with MiXCR, with productive beta chains retained. These V and J calls originate from TCRdb's pipeline instead of the authors' own analysis. Within this sample are fewer than 20,000 clones, with roughly 24% of them counted one time only. Of the sample, 10% falls within the top ten clones.

The data belong to a study of metastatic and nonmetastatic thyroid tumors (dated by TCRdb to the early 2020s). The study in broad terms: For patients with malignant and with benign thyroid disease, the researchers compared repertoires between peripheral blood samples and tumor or nodule tissue samples.

Broad study findings and their caveats: TCR beta diversity was reported as significantly higher in malignant tumors than in benign nodules, in both blood and tumor samples.

This clonotype was sampled from a female donor with papillary thyroid cancer or a benign thyroid nodule (not recorded which). Some clones in this sample may be carry-over from other donors' samples. The chain links TRBV28 with TRBJ1-2; TRBD1 is perhaps the D gene, given 5 matching bases. The sequencing input was adjacent normal tissue. The CDR3 amino acid sequence is: CASSTSTLAGGYTF. The nucleotide sequence is TGTGCCAGCAGCACTTCCACTTTGGCAGGGGGCTACACCTTC.